This TCR beta chain was sequenced for a study of T cells after posttransplantation cyclophosphamide. Some clones are missing from TCRdb's copy, which holds only in-frame ones; the method was immunoSEQ multiplex PCR. The specimen has 20,000 to 25,000 clones, none found just once. This clone was counted many times. The source is a woman aged 60 to 75 in good health, CMV-negative, and a related stem cell transplant donor. Sequences were obtained from PBMCs.

Here the CDR3 DNA reads TGCGCCAGCAGCTCGGGCCCTCAGGGGGCTAATGAAAAACTGTTTTTT. Protein: CASSSGPQGANEKLFF. The chain has TRBV5-1 and TRBJ1-4; 7 bases line up with TRBD1. The germline CDR1 and CDR2 sequences are SGHRS and YFSETQ. The CDR3 contains 16 residues. With V trimmed by 3 bases and J by 3 bases, 8 bases remained unmatched.